The T cell receptor (beta chain) under discussion was sequenced for a study of control samples from healthy donors and cancer patients. V shed 10 bases and J shed 2 bases, with 19 bases lying between them. This CDR3 contains 15 residues. CDR1 is MNHEY, CDR2 SVGAGI, per germline. Some clones are missing from TCRdb's copy, which holds only in-frame ones; the method was immunoSEQ multiplex PCR. The table records about 95,000 clones, around four fifths of them present only once. The gene calls are TRBV6-5 and TRBJ2-3; no reliable D call. The source is a man aged 25-45 years in good health. Sequencing was done on a sample of blood. The CDR3 DNA is TGTGCCACCCAACCTTGGACGTATGCCACAGATACGCAGTATTTT. This codes for CATQPWTYATDTQYF.